One and the same sample provided the 25 T cell receptor beta chains below, sequenced in a study of blood T cell repertoires in COVID-19. Method: immunoSEQ multiplex PCR; TCRdb's copy keeps in-frame clones and lacks some. The sample lists about 140,000 clones; more than 75% were seen once. The sequenced sample consisted of peripheral blood. The receptors originated from a human donor in a cohort sampled during active COVID-19.

This clone was observed once. This sequence joins TRBV7-8 and TRBJ1-5, with D perhaps TRBD1 (6 bases). With 5 bases removed from V and 5 bases from J, the gap between germline ends came to 10 bases. This CDR3 is built from 13 residues. Germline CDR1 SGHVS, CDR2 FQNEAQ. CDR3 nucleotides: TGTGCCAGCAGCCCAGGGGTCCATCAGCCCCAGCATTTT. Amino acid sequence: CASSPGVHQPQHF.

The chain recombines TRBV28 with TRBJ1-6; possible D gene TRBD1, 5 bases. CDR1 MDHEN and CDR2 SYDVKM come from the germline V gene. V was trimmed by 6 bases and J by 10 bases, leaving 19 bases between them. CDR3 length: 15 residues. The CDR3 sequence: CASSPREGEWSPLHF. CDR3 bases: TGTGCCAGCAGCCCCAGGGAGGGAGAGTGGTCACCCCTCCACTTT.

In DNA form, the CDR3 reads TGTGCCAGCAGCACCCCGGGACAGGGGAGGGGTGAGCAGTTCTTC. Translation: CASSTPGQGRGEQFF. V usage is TRBV27 and J usage is TRBJ2-1, with 10 bases identical to TRBD1. With V trimmed by 6 bases and J by 9 bases, 11 bases remained unmatched. The V gene's germline CDR1 is MNHEY and CDR2 SMNVEV (reference sequence). There are 15 residues in the CDR3.

The rearrangement uses TRBV2 and TRBJ2-1, with 7 bases identical to TRBD1. Germline V gives CDR1 SNHLY, CDR2 FYNNEI. V lost 5 bases, J lost 5 bases, and 9 bases stayed unmatched. The CDR3 is 15 residues long. CDR3 DNA: TGTGCCAGCAGTTATACAGGGGCGACCAACAATGAGCAGTTCTTC. Translated: CASSYTGATNNEQFF. The complete variable domain, with remaining parts taken from reference TRBV2 and TRBJ2-1, reads EPEVTQTPSHQVTQMGQEVILRCVPISNHLYFYWYRQILGQKVEFLVSFYNNEISEKSEIFDDQFSVERPDGSNFTLKIRSTKLEDSAMYFCASSYTGATNNEQFFGPGTRLTVL.

The V and J genes are TRBV5-1 and TRBJ2-5; D gene ambiguous. This CDR3 is 13 amino acids long. Germline CDR1 and CDR2: SGHRS and YFSETQ. V was clipped by 4 bases and J by 5 bases, with 12 bases between them. Here the CDR3 DNA reads TGCGCCAGCAGCCCCAATCGGTTGGAGACCCAGTACTTC. Translating gives CASSPNRLETQYF.

This clone was picked up many times. CDR3 in amino acids: CASSLLRYGYTF. Written as DNA, the CDR3 is TGTGCCAGCAGTTTATTGCGCTATGGCTACACCTTC. The genes are TRBV28 and TRBJ1-2; D not certain. Trimming stripped 1 base from V and 4 bases from J, with 4 bases between. The CDR3 is 12 amino acids. The germline V gene has CDR1 MDHEN and CDR2 SYDVKM.

J is TRBJ2-1 and V is TRBV5-4, with D possibly being TRBD1 (5 bases). V lost 5 bases, J lost 0 bases, and 18 bases lay in between. The CDR3 is 17 residues long. Per germline, CDR1 SGHNT and CDR2 YYREEE (reference sequence). CDR3 nucleotide sequence: TGTGCCAGCAGACGTGGGGCCGCGCAAGGCTCCTACAATGAGCAGTTCTTC. As protein: CASRRGAAQGSYNEQFF.

The chain links TRBV27 to TRBJ2-1; possible D gene TRBD1, 6 bases. Germline V gene sequence: CDR1 MNHEY, CDR2 SMNVEV (reference sequence). V lost 5 bases and J 3 bases, leaving 17 bases between the germline ends. The CDR3 is 16 amino acids. The CDR3 here is CASSPVGARLYNEQFF. CDR3 sequence (DNA): TGTGCCAGCAGTCCCGTGGGGGCCAGGCTCTACAATGAGCAGTTCTTC.

This clone occurred a few times. The rearrangement links TRBV2 to TRBJ2-7, with 10 bases aligning to TRBD1. The CDR3 covers 13 residues. V lost 4 bases and J lost 6; bases outside the gene matches: 3. Germline CDR1 SNHLY, CDR2 FYNNEI. CDR3 protein: CASSGQGAGEQYF. CDR3 bases: TGTGCCAGCAGTGGACAGGGGGCAGGCGAGCAGTACTTC.

This chain connects TRBV7-3 to TRBJ2-1; 7 bases line up with TRBD2. V trimming: 2 bases; J trimming: 3 bases; junction bases outside the gene matches: 7. From germline, CDR1 is SGHTA and CDR2 FQGTGA. The CDR3 extends over 16 amino acids. In DNA form, the CDR3 reads TGTGCCAGCAGCTTATTAGGAACTAGCGACTACAATGAGCAGTTCTTC. Translated, it gives CASSLLGTSDYNEQFF.

The J gene is TRBJ2-7, the V gene TRBV7-9; 8 nucleotides match TRBD2. The CDR3 covers 17 residues. Germline trimming cut 2 bases from V and 0 bases from J; bases unmatched to any gene: 9. From germline, CDR1 is SEHNR and CDR2 FQNEAQ (reference sequence). CDR3 bases: TGTGCCAGCAGCTTACAGGGATTAGCGGGAAACTCCTACGAGCAGTACTTC. Translated, it gives CASSLQGLAGNSYEQYF.

The chain uses TRBV3-1 (or the pseudogene TRBV3-2) and TRBJ1-3; weak D call: TRBD1 (5 bases). V was shortened by 0 bases and J by 0 bases, with 9 bases between the two germline ends. The germline gives CDR1 LGHDT, CDR2 YNNKEL (reference sequence). The CDR3 runs 16 residues. The CDR3 loop is CASSQDPGGSGNTIYF. For the CDR3, the DNA is TGTGCCAGCAGCCAAGATCCGGGGGGCTCTGGAAACACCATATATTTT.

This chain uses TRBV6-5 with TRBJ1-3, with D unresolved. This CDR3 is 15 amino acids long. Trimming pared 8 bases from V and 2 bases from J, leaving 16 bases between. Germline assignment: CDR1 MNHEY and CDR2 SVGAGI. In DNA form, the CDR3 reads TGTGCCAGCTTCCGGAGGCCCCAAGCTGGAAACACCATATATTTT. This codes for CASFRRPQAGNTIYF.

J is TRBJ2-5 and V is TRBV5-5; 7 bases line up with TRBD2. CDR1 SGHKS and CDR2 YYEKEE come from the germline V gene (reference sequence). J was trimmed by 7 bases and V by 2 bases; bases with no gene match: 5. The CDR3 spans 13 residues. The CDR3 DNA follows: TGTGCCAGCAGCTTTGGGGGGGAAGGGACCCAGTACTTC. Translated: CASSFGGEGTQYF.

The CDR3 sequence: CATSDLEGRGGNEQFF. CDR3 sequence (DNA): TGTGCCACCAGTGATTTGGAGGGCAGGGGTGGCAATGAGCAGTTCTTC. The rearrangement joins TRBV24-1 to TRBJ2-1, with D perhaps matching TRBD1 (6 bases). The CDR3 runs to 16 residues. Trimming pared 0 bases from V and 6 bases from J, leaving 14 bases between. The germline CDR1 and CDR2 sequences are KGHDR and SFDVKD.

V usage is TRBV9 and J usage is TRBJ2-5; 13 nucleotides align to TRBD2. J gave up 2 bases and V 0 bases, and 1 base lay outside the gene matches. In germline, CDR1 is SGDLS, CDR2 YYNGEE. The CDR3 has 16 residues. The CDR3: CASSVGTSGGQETQYF. The CDR3 DNA reads as TGTGCCAGCAGCGTAGGGACTAGCGGGGGACAAGAGACCCAGTACTTC. The full variable domain, its missing parts supplied by reference TRBV9 and TRBJ2-5, is DSGVTQTPKHLITATGQRVTLRCSPRSGDLSVYWYQQSLDQGLQFLIQYYNGEERAKGNILERFSAQQFPDLHSELNLSSLELGDSALYFCASSVGTSGGQETQYFGPGTRLLVL.

This chain joins TRBV2 and TRBJ2-3, with D tentatively TRBD2 (5 bases). The germline V gene encodes CDR1 SNHLY and CDR2 FYNNEI. CDR3 length equals 14 residues. V was shortened by 11 bases and J by 2 bases, with 17 bases between the two germline ends. This CDR3 reads CACLSGSNTDTQYF. CDR3 in DNA: TGTGCCTGCCTAAGTGGGAGCAACACAGATACGCAGTATTTT. Full variable domain (remainder filled in from reference TRBV2 and TRBJ2-3): EPEVTQTPSHQVTQMGQEVILRCVPISNHLYFYWYRQILGQKVEFLVSFYNNEISEKSEIFDDQFSVERPDGSNFTLKIRSTKLEDSAMYFCACLSGSNTDTQYFGPGTRLTVL.

The genes are TRBV5-5 and TRBJ2-1, with 13 nucleotides matching TRBD2. The V segment lost 0 bases and the J segment 0 bases; nucleotides outside the gene matches: 6. There are 19 residues in the CDR3. Germline loops: CDR1 SGHKS, CDR2 YYEKEE (reference sequence). CDR3: CASSLGTSGSSPSYNEQFF. The CDR3 DNA reads as TGTGCCAGCAGCTTGGGGACTAGCGGGAGCTCGCCCTCCTACAATGAGCAGTTCTTC. Full variable domain (remainder filled in from reference TRBV5-5 and TRBJ2-1): DAGVTQSPTHLIKTRGQQVTLRCSPISGHKSVSWYQQVLGQGPQFIFQYYEKEERGRGNFPDRFSARQFPNYSSELNVNALLLGDSALYLCASSLGTSGSSPSYNEQFFGPGTRLTVL.

The chain combines TRBV7-6 with TRBJ2-7; 7 positions match TRBD1. The CDR3 has 14 amino acids. Trimming removed 5 bases from V and 4 bases from J; junction bases left unmatched: 8. Germline CDR1 reads SGHVS; CDR2 reads FNYEAQ. The CDR3 spells CASSRQGMRYEQYF. The CDR3, as DNA: TGTGCCAGCAGCCGACAGGGAATGCGGTACGAGCAGTACTTC.

The gene calls are TRBV1 and TRBJ2-3; TRBD2, the D gene given by the table, was not confirmed from the DNA. TRBV1 is a pseudogene. The CDR3 has 19 amino acids. The CDR3 here is CTSSPGLAGHMPYTDTQYF. The CDR3 DNA follows: TGCACCAGCAGCCCAGGACTAGCGGGACATATGCCATATACAGATACGCAGTATTTT.

This CDR3 is CASSPSGAGGELFF. The CDR3, as DNA: TGTGCCAGCAGCCCCAGCGGGGCGGGCGGGGAGCTGTTTTTT. V is TRBV9 and J is TRBJ2-2; 7 nucleotides line up with TRBD2. CDR1 SGDLS and CDR2 YYNGEE come from the germline V gene. The CDR3 loop spans 14 amino acids. Unmatched junction bases numbered 7, after V lost 4 bases and J lost 7 bases.

The V gene is TRBV7-6, the J gene TRBJ2-5; 9 bases align to TRBD1. J lost 5 bases, V lost 1 base, and 8 bases had no gene match. The CDR3 has 16 amino acids. The germline gives CDR1 SGHVS, CDR2 FNYEAQ. The CDR3 loop is CASSLVGDRVLETQYF. In DNA, the CDR3 is TGTGCCAGCAGCTTAGTCGGGGACAGGGTTCTGGAGACCCAGTACTTC.

The rearrangement joins TRBV5-8 to TRBJ1-4, with D tentatively TRBD1 (6 bases). This CDR3 contains 15 residues. The V gene's germline CDR1 is SGHTS and CDR2 YDEGEE. V was trimmed by 1 base and J by 0 bases, leaving 7 bases between them. Written as DNA, the CDR3 is TGTGCCAGCAGCTTGTGGACAGCAACTAATGAAAAACTGTTTTTT. Its translation: CASSLWTATNEKLFF.

J is TRBJ2-2 and V is TRBV27, with 9 nucleotides matching TRBD1. Germline CDR1 MNHEY, CDR2 SMNVEV (reference sequence). This CDR3 region has 13 residues. V was clipped by 8 bases and J by 6 bases; unmatched bases: 4. DNA for the CDR3: TGTGCCAGCGAGGGGGACAGGGCCGGGGAGCTGTTTTTT. It specifies CASEGDRAGELFF.

This clone has just one count. The CDR3 DNA follows: TGTGCCAGCAGAATGGGGGCCACTGAAGCTTTCTTT. Amino acids: CASRMGATEAFF. The chain combines TRBV27 with TRBJ1-1, with D possibly TRBD1 on 6 matching bases. Trimming took off 6 bases at V and 4 bases at J, with 9 bases between the two ends. Germline V lookup: CDR1 MNHEY, CDR2 SMNVEV (reference sequence). The CDR3 is 12 residues long.